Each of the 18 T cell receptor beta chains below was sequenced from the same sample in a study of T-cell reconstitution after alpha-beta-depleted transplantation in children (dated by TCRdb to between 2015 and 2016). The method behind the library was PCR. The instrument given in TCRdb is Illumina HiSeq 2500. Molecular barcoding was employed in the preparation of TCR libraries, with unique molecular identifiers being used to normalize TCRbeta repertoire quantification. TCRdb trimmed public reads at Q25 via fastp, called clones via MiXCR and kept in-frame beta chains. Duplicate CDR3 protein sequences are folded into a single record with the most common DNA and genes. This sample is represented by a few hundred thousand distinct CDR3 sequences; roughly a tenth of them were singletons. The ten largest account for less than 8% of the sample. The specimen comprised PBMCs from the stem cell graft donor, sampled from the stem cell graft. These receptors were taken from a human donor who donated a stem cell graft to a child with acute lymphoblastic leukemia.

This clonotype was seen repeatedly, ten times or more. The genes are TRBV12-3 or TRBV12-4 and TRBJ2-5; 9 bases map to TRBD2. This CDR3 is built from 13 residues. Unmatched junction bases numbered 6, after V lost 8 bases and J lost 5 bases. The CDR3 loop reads CASGSRGGETQYF. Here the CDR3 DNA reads TGTGCCAGCGGCTCGCGGGGGGGCGAGACCCAGTACTTC.

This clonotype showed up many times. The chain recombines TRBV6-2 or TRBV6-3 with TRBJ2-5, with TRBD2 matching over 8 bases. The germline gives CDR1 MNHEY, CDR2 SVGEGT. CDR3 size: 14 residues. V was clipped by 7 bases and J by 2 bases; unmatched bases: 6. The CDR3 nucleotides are TGTGCCAGCAAACGAGCGGGGGTACAAGAGACCCAGTACTTC. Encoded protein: CASKRAGVQETQYF.

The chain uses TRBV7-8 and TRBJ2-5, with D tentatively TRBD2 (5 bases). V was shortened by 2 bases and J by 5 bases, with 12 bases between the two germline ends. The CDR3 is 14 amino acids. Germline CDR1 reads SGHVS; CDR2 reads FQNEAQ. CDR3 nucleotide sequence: TGTGCCAGCAGCTTAAGGGAGAGGGTGGAGACCCAGTACTTC. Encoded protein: CASSLRERVETQYF.

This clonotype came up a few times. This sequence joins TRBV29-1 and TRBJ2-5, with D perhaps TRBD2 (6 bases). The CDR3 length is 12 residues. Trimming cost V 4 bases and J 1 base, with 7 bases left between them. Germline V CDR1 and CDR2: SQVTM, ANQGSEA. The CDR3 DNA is TGCAGCGTTGCCGGGGGCCAAGAGACCCAGTACTTC. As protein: CSVAGGQETQYF. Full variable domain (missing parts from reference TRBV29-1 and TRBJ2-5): SAVISQKPSRDICQRGTSLTIQCQVDSQVTMMFWYRQQPGQSLTLIATANQGSEATYESGFVIDKFPISRPNLTFSTLTVSNMSPEDSSIYLCSVAGGQETQYFGPGTRLLVL.

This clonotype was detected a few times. As DNA, the CDR3 is TGTGCCTGGGCGACAGGGGACCCACCCGATGAGCAGTTCTTC. Its protein product is CAWATGDPPDEQFF. This chain joins TRBV30 and TRBJ2-1; 8 nucleotides agree with TRBD1. Trimming removed 5 bases from V and 8 bases from J; junction bases left unmatched: 11. This CDR3 is built from 14 residues. Germline V gives CDR1 GTSNPN, CDR2 SVGIG (reference sequence).

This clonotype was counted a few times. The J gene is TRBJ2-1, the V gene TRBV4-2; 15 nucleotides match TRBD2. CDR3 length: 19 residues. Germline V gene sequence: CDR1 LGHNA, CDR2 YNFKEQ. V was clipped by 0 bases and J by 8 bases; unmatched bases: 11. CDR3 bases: TGTGCCAGCAGCCAAGATTTGGGGACTAGCGGGGGGCCACACTATGAGCAGTTCTTC. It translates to CASSQDLGTSGGPHYEQFF.

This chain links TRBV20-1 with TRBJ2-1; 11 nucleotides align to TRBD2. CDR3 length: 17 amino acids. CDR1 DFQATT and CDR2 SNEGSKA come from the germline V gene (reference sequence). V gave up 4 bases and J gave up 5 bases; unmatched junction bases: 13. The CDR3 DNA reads TGCAGTGCTAAATCCTTCCAATTAGCGGGGGGGCACAATGAGCAGTTCTTC. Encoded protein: CSAKSFQLAGGHNEQFF.

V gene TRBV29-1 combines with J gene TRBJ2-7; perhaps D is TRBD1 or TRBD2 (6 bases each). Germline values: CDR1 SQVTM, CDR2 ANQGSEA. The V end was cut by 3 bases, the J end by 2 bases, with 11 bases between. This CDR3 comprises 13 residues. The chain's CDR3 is CSVEGASAYEQYF. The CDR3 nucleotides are TGCAGCGTTGAGGGGGCTAGCGCCTACGAGCAGTACTTC.

This CDR3 reads CASSLAGGVNTGELFF. The CDR3 nucleotides read TGTGCCAGCAGCTTAGCGGGGGGCGTAAACACCGGGGAGCTGTTTTTT. V is TRBV7-2 and J is TRBJ2-2; D may correspond to TRBD1 or TRBD2 (6 bases each). Germline V gene data show CDR1 as SGHTA and CDR2 as FQGNSA. V was cut by 0 bases and J by 2 bases, with 10 bases left in between. This CDR3 is 16 amino acids long. Looking up the rest from reference TRBV7-2 and TRBJ2-2 gives the full variable domain: GAGVSQSPSNKVTEKGKDVELRCDPISGHTALYWYRQSLGQGLEFLIYFQGNSAPDKSGLPSDRFSAERTGGSVSTLTIQRTQQEDSAVYLCASSLAGGVNTGELFFGEGSRLTVL.

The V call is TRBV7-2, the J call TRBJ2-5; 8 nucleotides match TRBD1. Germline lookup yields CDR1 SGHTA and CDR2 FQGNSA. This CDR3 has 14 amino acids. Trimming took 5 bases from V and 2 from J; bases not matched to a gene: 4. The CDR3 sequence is CASSDRTGQETQYF. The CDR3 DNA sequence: TGTGCCAGCAGCGATAGGACAGGGCAAGAGACCCAGTACTTC.

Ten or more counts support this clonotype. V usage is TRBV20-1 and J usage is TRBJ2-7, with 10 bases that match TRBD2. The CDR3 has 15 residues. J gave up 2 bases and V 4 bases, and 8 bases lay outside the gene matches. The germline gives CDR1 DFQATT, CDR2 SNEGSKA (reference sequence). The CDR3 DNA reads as TGCAGTGCTATTCCGCTAGCGGGGGCGGCCTACGAGCAGTACTTC. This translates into CSAIPLAGAAYEQYF.

CDR3 sequence: CATSRDGTESNQPQHF. The CDR3 bases are TGTGCCACCAGCAGAGATGGGACAGAAAGCAATCAGCCCCAGCATTTT. The chain employs TRBV15 and TRBJ1-5, with 7 bases that match TRBD1. Germline lookup yields CDR1 LNHNV and CDR2 YYDKDF (reference sequence). After removal of 0 bases from V and 1 base from J, the junction contained 3 bases not matched to a gene. This CDR3 has 16 residues. Based on the CDR3 plus reference TRBV15 and TRBJ1-5, the full variable domain is DAMVIQNPRYQVTQFGKPVTLSCSQTLNHNVMYWYQQKSSQAPKLLFHYYDKDFNNEADTPDNFQSRRPNTSFCFLDIRSPGLGDTAMYLCATSRDGTESNQPQHFGDGTRLSIL.

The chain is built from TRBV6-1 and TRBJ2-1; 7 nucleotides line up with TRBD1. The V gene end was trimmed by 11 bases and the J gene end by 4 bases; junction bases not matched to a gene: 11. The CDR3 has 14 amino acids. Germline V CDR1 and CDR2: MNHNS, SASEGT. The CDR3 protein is CASGTGQEYNEQFF. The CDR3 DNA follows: TGTGCCTCGGGCACAGGACAGGAATACAATGAGCAGTTCTTC.

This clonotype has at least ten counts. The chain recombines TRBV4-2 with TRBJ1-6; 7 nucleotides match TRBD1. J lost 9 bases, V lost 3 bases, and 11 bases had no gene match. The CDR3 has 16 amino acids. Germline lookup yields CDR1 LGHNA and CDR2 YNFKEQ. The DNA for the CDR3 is TGTGCCAGCAGCCACGAAACAGGGGATGCCGCTTCACCCCTCCACTTT. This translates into CASSHETGDAASPLHF.

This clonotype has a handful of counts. CDR3 protein: CASRLDLTGANTEAFF. The CDR3 region has the DNA TGCGCCAGCAGACTTGATTTGACAGGGGCGAACACTGAAGCTTTCTTT. V gene TRBV4-1 combines with J gene TRBJ1-1; 8 positions agree with TRBD1. This CDR3 is 16 amino acids long. Germline V gene sequence: CDR1 MGHRA, CDR2 YSYEKL. V was clipped by 6 bases and J by 1 base; unmatched bases: 10.

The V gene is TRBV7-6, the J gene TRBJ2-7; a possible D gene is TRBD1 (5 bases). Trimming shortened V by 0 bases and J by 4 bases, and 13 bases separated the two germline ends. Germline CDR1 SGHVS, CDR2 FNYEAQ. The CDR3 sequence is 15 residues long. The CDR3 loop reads CASSLASQGAYEQYF. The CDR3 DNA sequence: TGTGCCAGCAGCTTAGCGTCGCAGGGTGCGTACGAGCAGTACTTC.

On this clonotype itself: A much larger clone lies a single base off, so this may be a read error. The CDR3 DNA sequence: TGTGCCAATATGGAGAGCTCCTACAATGAGCAGTTCTTC. Protein: CANMESSYNEQFF. V and J are TRBV19 and TRBJ2-1, with D unresolved. The V and J ends lost 10 bases and 0 bases respectively, with 10 bases between them. This CDR3 has 13 residues. Germline V CDR1 and CDR2: LNHDA, SQIVND (reference sequence).

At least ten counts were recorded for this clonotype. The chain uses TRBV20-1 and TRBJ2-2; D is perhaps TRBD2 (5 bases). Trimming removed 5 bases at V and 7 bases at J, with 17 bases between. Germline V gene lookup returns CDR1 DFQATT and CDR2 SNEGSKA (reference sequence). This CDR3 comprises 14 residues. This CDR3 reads CSAGRLLGGGELFF. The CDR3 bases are TGCAGTGCTGGGCGCTTGCTAGGAGGCGGGGAGCTGTTTTTT.